This entry lists 10 T cell receptor beta chains sequenced from one sample in a study of T cells expressing NK-cell markers. Following a re-call of the 5' RACE reads, TCRdb has one entry per CDR3 protein and lacks DNA. This listing includes 150,000 to 170,000 distinct CDR3 sequences. What was sequenced was blood T cells: a sorted CD56 or NKG2C T cell subset, CD4+ or CD8+ T cells, or bulk PBMC T cells (not recorded which). These receptors all come from a woman between 45 and 65 years old in good health.

V gene TRBV20-1 combines with J gene TRBJ2-1; TCRdb returns TRBD2, unconfirmable since there is no DNA. This CDR3 has 16 amino acids. Germline loops: CDR1 DFQATT, CDR2 SNEGSKA (reference sequence). The CDR3: CSAKGLAGDSYNEQFF.

This CDR3 reads CSALYPQTTTNEKLFF. The V call is TRBV20-1, the J call TRBJ1-4; TCRdb calls TRBD1, which cannot be checked without DNA. This CDR3 has 16 amino acids. Germline V gives CDR1 DFQATT, CDR2 SNEGSKA (reference sequence).

The genes are TRBV4-1 and TRBJ1-1; TCRdb picks TRBD1, but there is no DNA to check that call. The CDR3 sequence is 15 residues long. CDR1 MGHRA and CDR2 YSYEKL come from the germline V gene. Here the CDR3 reads CASSRTGGFDTEAFF.

The chain links TRBV12-3 or TRBV12-4 to TRBJ2-3. CDR3 length equals 15 residues. The CDR3 sequence is CASSLAPRGTDTQYF.

The chain is built from TRBV6-1 and TRBJ1-1. Germline CDR1 reads MNHNS; CDR2 reads SASEGT. The CDR3 totals 15 residues. The CDR3 sequence is CASSETGGSNTEAFF.

The chain couples TRBV29-1 to TRBJ2-2; TCRdb's D call of TRBD1 is untestable without DNA. CDR1 and CDR2 (germline): SQVTM, ANQGSEA. The length of the CDR3 is 14 residues. The chain's CDR3 is CSVGRRGTTGELFF.

The V gene is TRBV11-3, the J gene TRBJ2-3; absent DNA, TCRdb's TRBD2 call cannot be checked. CDR1 is SGHNT, CDR2 YENEEA, per germline. The CDR3 covers 16 residues. CDR3 loop: CASSLDAGGPADTQYF.

V is TRBV29-1 and J is TRBJ1-2. This CDR3 region has 11 residues. Germline V gene lookup returns CDR1 SQVTM and CDR2 ANQGSEA. The CDR3 spells CSVDDGYGYTF.

The genes are TRBV30 and TRBJ2-1; absent DNA, TCRdb's TRBD2 call cannot be checked. CDR3 length equals 11 residues. CDR1 is GTSNPN, CDR2 SVGIG, per germline (reference sequence). The CDR3 here is CAYSPGTRSFF.

The CDR3 region is CASSTPGAYNEQFF. The genes are TRBV19 and TRBJ2-1; TCRdb picks TRBD1, but there is no DNA to check that call. This CDR3 has 14 amino acids. The germline CDR1 and CDR2 sequences are LNHDA and SQIVND (reference sequence). The full variable domain, completed using reference TRBV19 and TRBJ2-1, is DGGITQSPKYLFRKEGQNVTLSCEQNLNHDAMYWYRQDPGQGLRLIYYSQIVNDFQKGDIAEGYSVSREKKESFPLTVTSAQKNPTAFYLCASSTPGAYNEQFFGPGTRLTVL.